This T cell receptor beta chain was sequenced during a study of cytomegalovirus exposure and HLA in healthy donors. As for this clone: Its antigen is as yet unknown.

PCR was performed using 60 Vbeta and 13 Jbeta primers. TCRdb keeps only in-frame clones here, not all; method: immunoSEQ multiplex PCR. The table includes about 100,000 clones, around 80% detected once. Broader study findings: As confirmed in vitro, a few CMV-associated chains were specific for CMV antigens. Most TCR sequences proved rare, with some public TCRs found in many donors.

CDR3 length equals 13 residues. Germline assignment: CDR1 WNHNN and CDR2 SYGVQD (reference sequence). The V and J ends lost 6 bases and 3 bases respectively, with 9 bases between them. This rearrangement joins TRBV10-1 to TRBJ1-5, with D possibly being TRBD1 (5 bases). The source of this sequence is a woman aged 55-69 years in good health and CMV-seronegative. The specimen was PBMCs. This chain's CDR3 is CASSDSYNQPQHF. The CDR3 nucleotides read TGCGCCAGCAGCGACAGTTACAATCAGCCCCAGCATTTT.